These T cell receptor beta chains were read from a single sample in a study of cytomegalovirus exposure and HLA in healthy donors. The data were produced by immunoSEQ multiplex PCR, yet TCRdb's version contains in-frame clones alone and is incomplete. The table has more than 80,000 clones, around 86% seen once. The sequenced material came from PBMCs. These receptors came from a man in his thirties or forties in good health and CMV-seropositive. CDR3s include the opening cysteine and the closing phenylalanine or tryptophan. The order of the fields is J gene, V gene, D gene, CDR3 DNA, CDR3 protein. The D gene is left open where the match is weak.

TRBJ1-3 | TRBV6-1 | NA | TGTGCCAGCAAGGAGGTCCGAAACTCTGGAAACACCATATATTTT | CASKEVRNSGNTIYF
TRBJ2-7 | TRBV7-6 | NA | TGTGCCAGCAGCTTAGGAGAATACGGCAGGGGGCTAGCGGGGTCTCTCTACGAGCAGTACTTC | CASSLGEYGRGLAGSLYEQYF
TRBJ1-1 | TRBV11-2 | TRBD1 | TGTGCCAGCAGCTTCACAGGGGGGAACACTGAAGCTTTCTTT | CASSFTGGNTEAFF
TRBJ2-7 | TRBV20-1 | NA | TGCAGTGCTAGAGATTGGGAGGAGCAGTACTTC | CSARDWEEQYF
TRBJ1-5 | TRBV4-1 | NA | TGCGCCAGCAGCCAAACCCAGGGTAGCAATCAGCCCCAGCATTTT | CASSQTQGSNQPQHF
TRBJ2-6 | TRBV18 | TRBD1 | TGTGCCAGCTCACCAAGGACAGGGGCTGGGGCCAACGTCCTGACTTTC | CASSPRTGAGANVLTF
TRBJ2-7 | TRBV27 | TRBD2 | TGTGCCAGCAGGAGCATAGCGGGATCCTACGAGCAGTACTTC | CASRSIAGSYEQYF
TRBJ1-5 | TRBV6-5 | TRBD1 | TGTGCCAGCAGCGACAGGGATTCTCAGCCCCAGCATTTT | CASSDRDSQPQHF
TRBJ2-1 | TRBV30 | TRBD1 | TGTGCCTGGGACAGGGGGCACGTCAATGAGCAGTTCTTC | CAWDRGHVNEQFF
TRBJ2-1 | TRBV5-1 | TRBD1 | TGCGCCAGCAGTCCAACACCCACGGGACAGGGTTACAATGAGCAGTTCTTC | CASSPTPTGQGYNEQFF
TRBJ2-1 | TRBV5-1 | TRBD1 | TGCGCCAGCAGCTTGGGACAGGGGAGGTACAATGAGCAGTTCTTC | CASSLGQGRYNEQFF
TRBJ2-7 | TRBV6-5 | TRBD2 | TGTGCCAGCAGTTACTCCGGCCTAGCGGGCACCTACGAGCAGTACTTC | CASSYSGLAGTYEQYF
TRBJ2-1 | TRBV19 | NA | TGTGCCAGTAGTATCAATGACAGGATGGAGAAGCAGTTCTTC | CASSINDRMEKQFF
TRBJ2-1 | TRBV5-1 | NA | TGCGCCAGCAGCTTGAAATATAGCTCCTACAATGAGCAGTTCTTC | CASSLKYSSYNEQFF
TRBJ2-5 | TRBV6-4 | TRBD2 | TGTGCCAGCAGTAGGCTAGCGGGTAACCAAGAGACCCAGTACTTC | CASSRLAGNQETQYF
TRBJ2-1 | TRBV4-2 | NA | TGTGCCAGCAGCCAAGACTGGAGCTCCTACAATGAGCAGTTCTTC | CASSQDWSSYNEQFF
TRBJ2-5 | TRBV4-1 | TRBD2 | TGCGCCAGCAGCATTAACCGTATCAGCGGGGCACAAGAGACCCAGTACTTC | CASSINRISGAQETQYF
TRBJ2-7 | TRBV5-6 | NA | TGTGCCAGCAGCCCCTTAGCGGAATTCTCCTACGAGCAGTACTTC | CASSPLAEFSYEQYF